This T cell receptor (beta chain) was captured in a study of blood T cell repertoires in COVID-19. Looking at the study overall: Acute-phase and convalescent COVID-19 samples originated in the United States, Italy and Spain. T cells, B-cell-depleted T cells, or PBMCs provided the cDNA or gDNA that served as material.

The CDR3 is made up of 14 amino acids. CDR1 LGHDT and CDR2 YNNKEL come from the germline V gene (reference sequence). After removal of 2 bases from V and 1 base from J, the junction contained 1 base not matched to a gene. The authors' processing: Amplifying reference gene primers gave estimates of nucleated cell counts. Sequenced by immunoSEQ multiplex PCR; TCRdb stores in-frame clones only, minus some. That table gives V, J and clone size, and the DNA gave D and trimming. The sample holds some 350,000 clones, 65% to 85% seen once. This chain joins TRBV3-1 (or the pseudogene TRBV3-2) and TRBJ2-7; 8 bases are shared with TRBD1. Input material: peripheral blood. This TCR was sampled from a man younger than 40 with active or convalescent COVID-19. In DNA, the CDR3 is TGTGCCAGCAGCCAAACAGGGGGGTCCTACGAGCAGTACTTC. It codes for CASSQTGGSYEQYF.